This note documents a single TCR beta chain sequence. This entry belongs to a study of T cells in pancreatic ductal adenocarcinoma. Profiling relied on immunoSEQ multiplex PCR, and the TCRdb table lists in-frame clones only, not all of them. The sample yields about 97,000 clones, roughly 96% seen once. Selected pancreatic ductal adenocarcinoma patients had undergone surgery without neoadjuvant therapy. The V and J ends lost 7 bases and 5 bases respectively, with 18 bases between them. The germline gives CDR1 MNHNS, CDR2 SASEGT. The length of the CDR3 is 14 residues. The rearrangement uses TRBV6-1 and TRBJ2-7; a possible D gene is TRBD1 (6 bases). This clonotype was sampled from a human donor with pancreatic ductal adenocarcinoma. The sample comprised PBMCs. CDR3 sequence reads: CASNVMDTGHEQYF. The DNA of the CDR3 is TGTGCCAGCAACGTGATGGATACAGGGCACGAGCAGTACTTC.